One TCR beta chain is described in this entry. This sample stems from a study of blood T cell repertoires in COVID-19. Study background: Samples taken during acute and convalescent COVID-19 were collected in the United States, Italy and Spain.

Participants were aged about 18 to 89 years from around 25 US areas. Authors' analysis steps: By means of reference gene primer amplification, nucleated cell counts were estimated. Only in-frame clones appear in the TCRdb table, and some are missing; sequencing was by immunoSEQ multiplex PCR. V and J calls and clone size are given by that table; D and trimming were obtained from the DNA. Of some 190,000 clones detected, about 80% appear once; the ten largest clones hold about an eighth. The V and J ends lost 8 bases and 3 bases respectively, with 13 bases between them. Germline CDR1 MGHDK, CDR2 SYGVNS. The CDR3 contains 13 residues.

Source material: PBMCs or T cells enriched from blood (not recorded which). The receptor comes from a man aged 60 to 75 who had been exposed to COVID-19. The chain joins TRBV25-1 to TRBJ2-5, with a possible D match to TRBD1 (5 bases). As DNA, the CDR3 is TGTGCCAGCGCCCCCAGACAGAAAGAGACCCAGTACTTC. This codes for CASAPRQKETQYF.